Described below is a single T cell receptor (beta chain) sequence and its context. Its antigen is unidentified. The CDR3 has 15 amino acids. CDR1 is DFQATT and CDR2 is SNEGSKA in the germline V gene (reference sequence). With V trimmed by 1 base and J by 3 bases, 3 bases remained unmatched. The sample is drawn from a study of blood T cells in healthy people across ages. Together with a sample-barcoded 5' primer, a J-beta primer mix was included in a second PCR lasting 7 to 11 cycles. TCRdb re-analysed the 5' RACE reads in MiXCR, keeping a single row per CDR3 protein. The sample yields about 1.5 million distinct CDR3 sequences, about 42% seen once. Study-wide findings and caveats: Comparison with aged donors showed that long-lived donors had more naive CD4+ cells and higher diversity.

The authors drew roughly 9.8 milliliters of peripheral blood from each donor. The chain carries TRBV20-1 and TRBJ2-7, with 13 bases matching TRBD2. This receptor was obtained from a woman aged 18-29 years in good health. The material sequenced was blood. The CDR3 loop is CSARGTSGGNYEQYF. CDR3 DNA: TGCAGTGCTAGAGGGACTAGCGGGGGAAACTACGAGCAGTACTTC.